Shown below are 7 T cell receptor beta chains from a single sample sequenced in a study of radiation and T cells in renal cell carcinoma. Time point in this sample: blood 2 weeks post-SBRT. Treatment reported: 15 Gy SBRT to primary tumor, nephrectomy 4 weeks later. Sequenced by immunoSEQ multiplex PCR; TCRdb stores in-frame clones only, minus some. Among 100,000 to 150,000 clones listed, around 80% were seen once. The specimen comprised blood, sampled from a patient whose treatment included radiotherapy and nephrectomy. Receptors were obtained from a man aged 50-60 years with renal cell carcinoma.

This clone was counted once. This chain uses TRBV10-3 with TRBJ1-3; weak D call: TRBD1 (5 bases). Germline V CDR1 and CDR2: ENHRY, SYGVKD. There are 15 residues in the CDR3. The V end lost 4 bases, the J end lost 0 bases, and 10 bases lay between the germline ends. CDR3 loop: CAISGGDYSGNTIYF. In nucleotides, the CDR3 is TGTGCCATCAGTGGAGGGGACTACTCTGGAAACACCATATATTTT.

This clone was recorded only once. The chain carries TRBV5-1 and TRBJ2-1, with unresolved D. V was cut by 4 bases and J by 4 bases, with 12 bases left in between. CDR1 is SGHRS and CDR2 is YFSETQ in the germline V gene. The CDR3 spans 14 residues. DNA for the CDR3: TGCGCCAGCAGCACCGGGCAGGATTACAATGAGCAGTTCTTC. Protein product: CASSTGQDYNEQFF.

V gene TRBV9 combines with J gene TRBJ2-7; TRBD1 agrees at 11 bases. The CDR3 length is 14 residues. J lost 7 bases, V lost 4 bases, and 7 bases had no gene match. In germline, CDR1 is SGDLS, CDR2 YYNGEE. The CDR3 bases are TGTGCCAGCAGCAGCCGGACAGGGGGCGAAGAGCAGTACTTC. This sequence encodes CASSSRTGGEEQYF.

V is TRBV28 and J is TRBJ1-5, with 9 bases identical to TRBD1. The junction had 13 bases not matched to a gene; V was cut back by 4 bases and J by 3 bases. The CDR3 contains 18 residues. Germline CDR1 MDHEN, CDR2 SYDVKM. DNA for the CDR3: TGTGCCAGCAGTTCCTTCGCGGGACAGGGTTTCGCCAATCAGCCCCAGCATTTT. It yields the protein CASSSFAGQGFANQPQHF.

This rearrangement joins TRBV7-2 to TRBJ2-5; the match to TRBD1 covers 10 bases. Germline V lookup: CDR1 SGHTA, CDR2 FQGNSA. V shed 1 base and J 2 bases; nucleotides not matched to a gene: 4. The CDR3 sequence is 16 residues long. The CDR3 is CASSLVRDRGQETQYF. The DNA for the CDR3 is TGTGCCAGCAGCTTAGTGAGGGACAGGGGTCAAGAGACCCAGTACTTC.

This chain connects TRBV6-4 to TRBJ2-7, with D hard to call. The V end lost 2 bases, the J end lost 11 bases, and 19 bases lay between the germline ends. Germline CDR1 reads MRHNA; CDR2 reads SNTAGT. The CDR3 consists of 14 residues. CDR3 coding DNA: TGTGCCAGCAGTGACCGACGGCATCGGAGAAGGGAGTACTTC. It specifies CASSDRRHRRREYF.

This rearrangement joins TRBV13 to TRBJ1-1; TRBD1 aligns across 9 bases. Trimming removed 2 bases from V and 0 bases from J; junction bases left unmatched: 4. The CDR3 covers 16 residues. Germline values: CDR1 PRHDT, CDR2 FYEKMQ (reference sequence). The CDR3 bases are TGTGCCAGCAGCTTAAGGACAGGGGCCCTGAACACTGAAGCTTTCTTT. It codes for CASSLRTGALNTEAFF.